This T cell receptor (beta chain) was identified during a study of regulatory T cells in long-lasting Graves disease. The V and J ends lost 2 bases and 2 bases respectively, with 9 bases between them. The CDR3 is made up of 14 amino acids. Per the germline V gene, CDR1 is DFQATT and CDR2 is SNEGSKA (reference sequence). Both iRepertoire HTBI primers and Arm-PCR of CDR3 regions were used to build the TCR beta libraries. Each CDR3 protein gets one entry after TCRdb re-called the multiplex PCR reads with MiXCR. This sample carries hundreds of thousands of distinct CDR3 sequences, 16% of them seen once, and the ten largest clones take around 27%. This clonotype has more than one count but fewer than ten. The sample's time point: newly diagnosed GD, antithyroid drugs for less than 3 months. PBMCs provided the RNA from which the TCR library was made. This sample also belongs to another study, concerning T cells in Graves' hyperthyroidism and ophthalmopathy. That source notes: The model anticipated ophthalmopathy a median around six months pre-onset.

Sequencing was performed on peripheral blood mononuclear cells (PBMCs), taken at new diagnosis, from a patient treated with antithyroid drugs. The sequence derives from a middle-aged man with Graves disease. The V and J genes are TRBV20-1 and TRBJ1-4; D gene unclear. Here the CDR3 reads CSARRWITNEKLFF. CDR3 coding DNA: TGCAGTGCTAGAAGGTGGATCACTAATGAAAAACTGTTTTTT.